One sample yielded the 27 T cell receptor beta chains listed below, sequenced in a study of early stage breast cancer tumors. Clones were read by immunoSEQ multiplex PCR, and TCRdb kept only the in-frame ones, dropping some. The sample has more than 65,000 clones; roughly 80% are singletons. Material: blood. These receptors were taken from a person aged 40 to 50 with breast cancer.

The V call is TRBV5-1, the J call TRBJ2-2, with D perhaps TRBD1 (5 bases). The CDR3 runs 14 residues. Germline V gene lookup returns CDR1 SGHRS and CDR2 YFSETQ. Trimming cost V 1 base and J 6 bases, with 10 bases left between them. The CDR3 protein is CASSLYQGAGELFF. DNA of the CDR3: TGCGCCAGCAGCTTGTACCAGGGTGCCGGGGAGCTGTTTTTT.

Here the CDR3 reads CAWSAFHPSSYNEQFF. For the CDR3, the DNA is TGTGCCTGGAGTGCCTTTCACCCGAGCTCCTACAATGAGCAGTTCTTC. The V call is TRBV30, the J call TRBJ2-1, with no clear D. The CDR3 sequence is 16 residues long. Trimming removed 1 base from V and 0 bases from J, with 13 bases in between. The V gene's germline CDR1 is GTSNPN and CDR2 SVGIG (reference sequence).

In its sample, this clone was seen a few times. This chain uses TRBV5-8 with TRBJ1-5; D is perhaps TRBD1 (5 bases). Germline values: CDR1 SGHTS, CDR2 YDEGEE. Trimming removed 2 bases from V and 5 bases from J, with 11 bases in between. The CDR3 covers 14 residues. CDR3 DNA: TGTGCCAGCAGCTTACCGGGACGCGATCAGCCCCAGCATTTT. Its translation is CASSLPGRDQPQHF.

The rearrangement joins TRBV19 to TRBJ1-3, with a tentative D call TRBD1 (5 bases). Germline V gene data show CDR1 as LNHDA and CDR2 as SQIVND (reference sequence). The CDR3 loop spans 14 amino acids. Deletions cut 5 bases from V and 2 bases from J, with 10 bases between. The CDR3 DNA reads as TGTGCCAGTAGTGTTGGGGCAGCTGGAAACACCATATATTTT. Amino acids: CASSVGAAGNTIYF.

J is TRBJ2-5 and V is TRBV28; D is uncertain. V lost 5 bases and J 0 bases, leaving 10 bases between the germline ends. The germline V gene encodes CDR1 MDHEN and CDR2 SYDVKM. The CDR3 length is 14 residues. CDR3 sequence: CASSLTVYQETQYF. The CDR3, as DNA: TGTGCCAGCAGTCTAACCGTGTACCAAGAGACCCAGTACTTC.

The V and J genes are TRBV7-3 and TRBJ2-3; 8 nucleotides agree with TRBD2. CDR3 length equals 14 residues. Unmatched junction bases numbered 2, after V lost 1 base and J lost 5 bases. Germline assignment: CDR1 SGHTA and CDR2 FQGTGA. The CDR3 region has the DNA TGTGCCAGCAGCTTAAGCGGGAGGATAGATACGCAGTATTTT. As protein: CASSLSGRIDTQYF.

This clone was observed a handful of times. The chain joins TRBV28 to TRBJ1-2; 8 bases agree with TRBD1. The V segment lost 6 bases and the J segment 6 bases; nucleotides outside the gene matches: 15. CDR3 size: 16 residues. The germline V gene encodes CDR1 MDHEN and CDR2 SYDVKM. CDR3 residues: CASSPYRQGAVNGYTF. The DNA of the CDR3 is TGTGCCAGCAGCCCTTATCGTCAGGGGGCGGTCAATGGCTACACCTTC.

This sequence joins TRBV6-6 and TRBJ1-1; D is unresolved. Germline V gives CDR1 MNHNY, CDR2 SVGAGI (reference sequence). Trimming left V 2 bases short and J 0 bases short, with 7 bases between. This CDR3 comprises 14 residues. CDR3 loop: CASSYVAVNTEAFF. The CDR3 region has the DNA TGTGCCAGCAGTTACGTGGCAGTGAACACTGAAGCTTTCTTT.

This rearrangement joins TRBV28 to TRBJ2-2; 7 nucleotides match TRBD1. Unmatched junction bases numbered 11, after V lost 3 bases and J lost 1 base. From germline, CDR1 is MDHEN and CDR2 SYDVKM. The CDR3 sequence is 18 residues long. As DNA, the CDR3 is TGTGCCAGCAGTTTCCGTAGATCCGGGACAGTGAACACCGGGGAGCTGTTTTTT. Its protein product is CASSFRRSGTVNTGELFF.

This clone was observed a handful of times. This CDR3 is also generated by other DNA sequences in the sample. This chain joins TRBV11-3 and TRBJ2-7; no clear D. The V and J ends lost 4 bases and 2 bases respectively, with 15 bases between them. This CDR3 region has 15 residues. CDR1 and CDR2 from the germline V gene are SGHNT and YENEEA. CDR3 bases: TGTGCCAGCAGCTCCCCCGGCAGAGCCGCCTACGAGCAGTACTTC. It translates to CASSSPGRAAYEQYF.

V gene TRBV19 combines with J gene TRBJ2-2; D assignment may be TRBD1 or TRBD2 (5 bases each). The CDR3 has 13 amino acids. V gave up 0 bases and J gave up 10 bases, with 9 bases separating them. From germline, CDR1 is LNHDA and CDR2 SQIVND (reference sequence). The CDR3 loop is CASSIERGMELFF. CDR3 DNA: TGTGCCAGTAGTATAGAACGGGGCATGGAGCTGTTTTTT.

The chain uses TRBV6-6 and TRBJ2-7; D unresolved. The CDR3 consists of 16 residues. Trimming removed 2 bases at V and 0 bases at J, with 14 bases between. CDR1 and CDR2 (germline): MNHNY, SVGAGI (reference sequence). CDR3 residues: CASSYPGRMSSYEQYF. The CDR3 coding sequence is TGTGCCAGCAGTTACCCCGGACGGATGAGCTCCTACGAGCAGTACTTC.

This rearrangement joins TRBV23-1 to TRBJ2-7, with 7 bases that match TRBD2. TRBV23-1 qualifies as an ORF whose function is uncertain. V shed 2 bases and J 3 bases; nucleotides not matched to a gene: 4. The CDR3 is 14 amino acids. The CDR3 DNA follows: TGCGCCAGCAGTCAAGGTACTAGCGTCTACGAGCAGTACTTC. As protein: CASSQGTSVYEQYF.

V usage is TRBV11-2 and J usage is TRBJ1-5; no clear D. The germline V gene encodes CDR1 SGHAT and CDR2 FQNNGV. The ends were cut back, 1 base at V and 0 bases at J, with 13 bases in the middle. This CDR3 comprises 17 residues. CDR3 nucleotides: TGTGCCAGCAGCTTAGGTACCGGAGTTAATAGCAATCAGCCCCAGCATTTT. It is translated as CASSLGTGVNSNQPQHF.

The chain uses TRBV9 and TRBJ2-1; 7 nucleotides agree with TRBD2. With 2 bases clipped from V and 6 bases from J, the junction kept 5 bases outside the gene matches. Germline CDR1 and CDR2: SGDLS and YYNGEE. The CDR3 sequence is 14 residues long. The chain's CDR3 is CASSVGLGTNEQFF. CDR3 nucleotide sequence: TGTGCCAGCAGCGTTGGACTAGGAACCAATGAGCAGTTCTTC.

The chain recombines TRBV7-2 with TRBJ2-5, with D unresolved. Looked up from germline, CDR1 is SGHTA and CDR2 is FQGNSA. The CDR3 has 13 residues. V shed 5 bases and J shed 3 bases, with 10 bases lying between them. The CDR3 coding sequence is TGTGCCAGCAGCCGTGGAGTAAAAGAGACCCAGTACTTC. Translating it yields CASSRGVKETQYF.

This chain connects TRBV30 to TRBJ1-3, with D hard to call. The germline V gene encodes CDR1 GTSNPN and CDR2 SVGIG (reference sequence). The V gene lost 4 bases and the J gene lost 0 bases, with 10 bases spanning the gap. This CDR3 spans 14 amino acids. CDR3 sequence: CAWIDSYSGNTIYF. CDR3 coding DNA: TGTGCCTGGATTGATAGTTACTCTGGAAACACCATATATTTT.

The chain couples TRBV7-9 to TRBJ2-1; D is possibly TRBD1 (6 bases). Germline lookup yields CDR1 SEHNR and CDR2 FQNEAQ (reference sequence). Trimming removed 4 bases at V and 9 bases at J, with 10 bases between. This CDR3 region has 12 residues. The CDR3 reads CASSYLGAEQFF. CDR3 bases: TGTGCCAGCAGCTACCTGGGGGCTGAGCAGTTCTTC.

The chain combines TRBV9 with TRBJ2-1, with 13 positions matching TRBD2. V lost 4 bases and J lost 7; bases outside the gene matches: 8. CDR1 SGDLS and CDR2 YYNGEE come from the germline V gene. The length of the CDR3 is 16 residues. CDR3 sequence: CASSPGLAGDTNEQFF. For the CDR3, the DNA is TGTGCCAGCAGCCCCGGACTAGCGGGAGACACGAATGAGCAGTTCTTC.

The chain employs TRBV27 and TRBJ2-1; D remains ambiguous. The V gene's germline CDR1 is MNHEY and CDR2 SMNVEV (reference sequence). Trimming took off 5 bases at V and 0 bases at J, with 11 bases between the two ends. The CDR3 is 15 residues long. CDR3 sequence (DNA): TGTGCCAGCAGTGGACGCCTTAGCTCCTACAATGAGCAGTTCTTC. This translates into CASSGRLSSYNEQFF.

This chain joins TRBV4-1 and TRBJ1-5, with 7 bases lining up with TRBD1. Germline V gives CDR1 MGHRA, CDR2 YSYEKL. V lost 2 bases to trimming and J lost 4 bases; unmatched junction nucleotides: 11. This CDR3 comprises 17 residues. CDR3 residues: CASSQSPPGQVNQPQHF. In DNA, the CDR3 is TGCGCCAGCAGCCAATCCCCCCCCGGACAGGTTAATCAGCCCCAGCATTTT.

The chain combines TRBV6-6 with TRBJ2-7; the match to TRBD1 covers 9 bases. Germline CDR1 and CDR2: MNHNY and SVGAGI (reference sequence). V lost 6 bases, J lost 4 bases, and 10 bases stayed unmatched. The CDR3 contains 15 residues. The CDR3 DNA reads TGTGCCAGCAGCCGCTCCCAGGACAGGGGATACGAGCAGTACTTC. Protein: CASSRSQDRGYEQYF.

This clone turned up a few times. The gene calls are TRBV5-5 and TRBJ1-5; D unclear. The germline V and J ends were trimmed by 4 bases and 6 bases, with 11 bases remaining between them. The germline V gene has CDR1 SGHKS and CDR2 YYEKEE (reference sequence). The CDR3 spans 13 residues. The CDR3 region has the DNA TGTGCCAGCAGCCCACCATCCGGTCAGCCCCAGCATTTT. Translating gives CASSPPSGQPQHF.

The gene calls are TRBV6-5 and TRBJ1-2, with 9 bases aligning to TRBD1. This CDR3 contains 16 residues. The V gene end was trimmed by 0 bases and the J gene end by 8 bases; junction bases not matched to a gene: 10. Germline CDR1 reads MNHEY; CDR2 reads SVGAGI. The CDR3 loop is CASSYSRTGVKRGYTF. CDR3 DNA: TGTGCCAGCAGTTACTCTCGGACAGGGGTGAAGCGAGGCTACACCTTC.

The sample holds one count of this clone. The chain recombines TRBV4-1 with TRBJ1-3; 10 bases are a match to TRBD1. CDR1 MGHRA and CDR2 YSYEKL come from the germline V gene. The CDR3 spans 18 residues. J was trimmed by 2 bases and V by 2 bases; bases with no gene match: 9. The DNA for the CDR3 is TGCGCCAGCAGCCAAACTGGGGGACAGGGGAGGACTGGAAACACCATATATTTT. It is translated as CASSQTGGQGRTGNTIYF.

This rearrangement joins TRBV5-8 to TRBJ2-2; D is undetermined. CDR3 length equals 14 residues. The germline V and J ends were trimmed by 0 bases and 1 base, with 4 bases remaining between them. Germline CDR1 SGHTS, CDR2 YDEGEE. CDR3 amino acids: CASSLVVNTGELFF. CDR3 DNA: TGTGCCAGCAGCTTGGTTGTGAACACCGGGGAGCTGTTTTTT.

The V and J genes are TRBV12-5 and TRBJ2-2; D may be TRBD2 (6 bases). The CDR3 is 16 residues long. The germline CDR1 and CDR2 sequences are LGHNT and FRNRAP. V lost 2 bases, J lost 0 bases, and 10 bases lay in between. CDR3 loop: CASGLWAGSNTGELFF. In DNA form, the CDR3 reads TGTGCTAGTGGTTTGTGGGCGGGGTCGAACACCGGGGAGCTGTTTTTT. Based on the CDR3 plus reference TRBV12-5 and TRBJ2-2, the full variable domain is DARVTQTPRHKVTEMGQEVTMRCQPILGHNTVFWYRQTMMQGLELLAYFRNRAPLDDSGMPKDRFSAEMPDATLATLKIQPSEPRDSAVYFCASGLWAGSNTGELFFGEGSRLTVL.